Following are 8 T cell receptor beta chains from one sample sequenced in a study of Tregs in tolerant kidney transplant recipients. TCRdb's copy holds only in-frame clones and misses some; the assay was immunoSEQ multiplex PCR. The data contain roughly 66,000 clones, about nine tenths of them singletons. Sequenced material: CD8+ T cells from blood, taken before the transplant. The receptors were gathered from a human donor who received a combined kidney and bone marrow transplant.

J is TRBJ2-7 and V is TRBV4-3; 13 bases align to TRBD2. The CDR3 loop spans 15 amino acids. Unmatched junction bases numbered 7, after V lost 5 bases and J lost 6 bases. CDR1 and CDR2 (germline): LGHNA, YSLEER. The CDR3 coding sequence is TGCGCCAGCAGCTTAGGACTAGCGGGAGCTACCGAGCAGTACTTC. This gives the protein CASSLGLAGATEQYF.

For this clone: Other DNA sequences within the sample encode an identical CDR3. The rearrangement joins TRBV19 to TRBJ2-1; the match to TRBD2 covers 11 bases. The CDR3 loop spans 16 amino acids. The ends lost 3 bases at V and 2 bases at J; junction bases unmatched: 3. The germline CDR1 and CDR2 sequences are LNHDA and SQIVND (reference sequence). The CDR3 is CASSISGRAPYNEQFF. CDR3 sequence (DNA): TGTGCCAGTAGTATTAGCGGGAGGGCGCCCTACAATGAGCAGTTCTTC.

The rearrangement uses TRBV9 and TRBJ1-2; tentatively, D is TRBD1 (5 bases). V gave up 4 bases and J gave up 0 bases, with 13 bases separating them. CDR3 length: 15 residues. Germline-derived CDR1 and CDR2 are SGDLS and YYNGEE. The CDR3 nucleotides are TGTGCCAGCAGCACTTCCGACAGACCTAACTATGGCTACACCTTC. Translation: CASSTSDRPNYGYTF.

This clone was found once. The V and J genes are TRBV11-2 and TRBJ1-2, with D possibly TRBD1 on 6 matching bases. V lost 4 bases to trimming and J lost 2 bases, with 8 bases between them. Germline V CDR1 and CDR2: SGHAT, FQNNGV. This CDR3 is 13 amino acids long. This chain's CDR3 is CASSSTGNYGYTF. CDR3 in DNA: TGTGCCAGCAGCTCCACAGGGAACTATGGCTACACCTTC. Using reference TRBV11-2 and TRBJ1-2 for the parts outside the CDR3, the full variable domain is EAGVAQSPRYKIIEKRQSVAFWCNPISGHATLYWYQQILGQGPKLLIQFQNNGVVDDSQLPKDRFSAERLKGVDSTLKIQPAKLEDSAVYLCASSSTGNYGYTFGSGTRLTVV.

The chain recombines TRBV5-6 with TRBJ2-5; D is possibly TRBD2 (5 bases). The CDR3 consists of 13 residues. The ends were cut back, 3 bases at V and 2 bases at J, with 8 bases in the middle. From germline, CDR1 is SGHDT and CDR2 YYEEEE. In nucleotides, the CDR3 is TGTGCCAGCAGCTCCGGACTTCAAGAGACCCAGTACTTC. As protein: CASSSGLQETQYF. The full variable domain, rest sourced from reference TRBV5-6 and TRBJ2-5, is DAGVTQSPTHLIKTRGQQVTLRCSPKSGHDTVSWYQQALGQGPQFIFQYYEEEERQRGNFPDRFSGHQFPNYSSELNVNALLLGDSALYLCASSSGLQETQYFGPGTRLLVL.

The rearrangement links TRBV5-1 to TRBJ2-1; 8 bases match TRBD1. J gave up 7 bases and V 3 bases, and 3 bases lay outside the gene matches. The CDR3 consists of 13 residues. Per the germline V gene, CDR1 is SGHRS and CDR2 is YFSETQ. The CDR3 here is CASSSDRVNEQFF. CDR3 coding DNA: TGCGCCAGCAGCTCGGACAGGGTAAATGAGCAGTTCTTC.

The CDR3 protein is CSVHGDEQYF. CDR3 nucleotides: TGCAGCGTTCACGGGGACGAGCAGTACTTC. The chain uses TRBV29-1 and TRBJ2-7; a possible D gene is TRBD2 (5 bases). V was trimmed by 5 bases and J by 5 bases, leaving 7 bases between them. The CDR3 is made up of 10 amino acids. The germline gives CDR1 SQVTM, CDR2 ANQGSEA.

This clone turned up a few times. V and J are TRBV9 and TRBJ2-1; TRBD2 matches 12 bases. Germline values: CDR1 SGDLS, CDR2 YYNGEE. Trimming removed 4 bases from V and 5 bases from J; junction bases left unmatched: 7. The CDR3 is made up of 16 amino acids. The CDR3 DNA reads as TGTGCCAGCAGCTCAAGGACTAGCGGGGTAAACAATGAGCAGTTCTTC. Translated: CASSSRTSGVNNEQFF. Filled out from reference TRBV9 and TRBJ2-1, the complete variable domain reads DSGVTQTPKHLITATGQRVTLRCSPRSGDLSVYWYQQSLDQGLQFLIQYYNGEERAKGNILERFSAQQFPDLHSELNLSSLELGDSALYFCASSSRTSGVNNEQFFGPGTRLTVL.